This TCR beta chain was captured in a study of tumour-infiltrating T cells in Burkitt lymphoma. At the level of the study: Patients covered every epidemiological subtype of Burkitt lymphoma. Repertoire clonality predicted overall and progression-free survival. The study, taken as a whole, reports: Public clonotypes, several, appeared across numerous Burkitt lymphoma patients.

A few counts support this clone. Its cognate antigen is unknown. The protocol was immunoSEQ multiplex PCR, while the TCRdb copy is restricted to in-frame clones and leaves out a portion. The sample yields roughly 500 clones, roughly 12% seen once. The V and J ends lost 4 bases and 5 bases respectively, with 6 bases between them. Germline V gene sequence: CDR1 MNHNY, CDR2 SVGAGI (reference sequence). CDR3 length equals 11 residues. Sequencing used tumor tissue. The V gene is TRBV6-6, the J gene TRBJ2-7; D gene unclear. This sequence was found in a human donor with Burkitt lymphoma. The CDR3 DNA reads TGTGCCAGCAGTTCCCTAAACGAGCAGTACTTC. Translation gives CASSSLNEQYF.